Listed below are T cell receptor beta chains from one sample, sequenced in a study of T cell changes during pregnancy in multiple sclerosis. The method was immunoSEQ multiplex PCR; TCRdb's version includes in-frame clones alone and lacks a portion of them. The sample consists of about 59,000 clones, 91% of them appearing once. Sequencing was performed on peripheral blood, taken before pregnancy. The source is a female donor with multiple sclerosis, enrolled in a pregnancy study. Both conserved end residues are part of each CDR3. The D gene is left open where the match is weak.

CDR3 | DNA | J | D | V
CASSHTTSGGEGYTF | TGTGCCAGCAGCCACACGACGAGCGGAGGAGAGGGCTACACCTTC | TRBJ1-2 | NA | TRBV13
CASSRTGAGGYTF | TGTGCCAGCAGCCGAACAGGGGCGGGGGGCTACACCTTC | TRBJ1-2 | TRBD1 | TRBV5-4
CASRDPGQGRLSYGYTF | TGTGCCAGCAGGGACCCGGGACAGGGGCGTCTTAGCTATGGCTACACCTTC | TRBJ1-2 | TRBD1 | TRBV2
CASSLGGGITDTQYF | TGTGCCAGCAGTCTAGGCGGGGGGATCACAGATACGCAGTATTTT | TRBJ2-3 | TRBD2 | TRBV27
CASSQGAKSETQYF | TGTGCCAGCAGCCAAGGGGCGAAGTCAGAGACCCAGTACTTC | TRBJ2-5 | NA | TRBV14
CASSFSGTDEKLFF | TGCGCCAGCAGCTTCTCGGGGACAGACGAAAAACTGTTTTTT | TRBJ1-4 | TRBD1 | TRBV5-1
CASSSPRRGGYNSPLHF | TGTGCCAGCAGCTCCCCCCGTCGGGGGGGATATAATTCACCCCTCCACTTT | TRBJ1-6 | NA | TRBV7-9
CASSTRRGTGPGLADTQYF | TGTGCCAGCAGTACCCGCCGGGGGACAGGTCCAGGGTTAGCAGATACGCAGTATTTT | TRBJ2-3 | TRBD1 | TRBV27
CASSFGSAGGRSTDTQYF | TGTGCCAGCAGCTTTGGTTCAGCCGGGGGGCGCAGCACAGATACGCAGTATTTT | TRBJ2-3 | NA | TRBV5-8
CASSLAQGDTQYF | TGTGCCAGCAGCTTAGCACAGGGTGATACGCAGTATTTT | TRBJ2-3 | NA | TRBV7-3
CASSSTGNSYEQYF | TGTGCCAGCAGCTCGACAGGGAACTCCTACGAGCAGTACTTC | TRBJ2-7 | TRBD1 | TRBV5-8
CASRGGGAPTDTQYF | TGTGCCAGCAGGGGAGGGGGGGCCCCCACAGATACGCAGTATTTT | TRBJ2-3 | NA | TRBV13
CASSPGDRGGDTQYF | TGTGCCAGCAGCCCGGGGGACAGGGGAGGAGATACGCAGTATTTT | TRBJ2-3 | TRBD1 | TRBV5-4